One sample yielded the 15 T cell receptor beta chains listed below, sequenced in a study of tissue T cells after allogeneic stem cell transplantation. Profiling relied on immunoSEQ multiplex PCR, and the TCRdb table lists in-frame clones only, not all of them. The table records roughly 9,900 clones, 60% of them present only once. The sample consisted of tissue from the jejunum, taken at autopsy. The receptors stem from a woman aged 18-50 years with breast cancer.

CDR3 loop: CASSLVGTGNSGNTIYF. The CDR3 bases are TGTGCCAGCAGCTTAGTAGGTACAGGGAACTCTGGAAACACCATATATTTT. This chain connects TRBV7-2 to TRBJ1-3; a weak D match, TRBD1 (6 bases). This CDR3 is 17 amino acids long. Trimming pared 1 base from V and 0 bases from J, leaving 13 bases between. Germline V gene lookup returns CDR1 SGHTA and CDR2 FQGNSA.

This chain uses TRBV7-9 with TRBJ1-3; TRBD1 matches at 7 bases. Germline V gene lookup returns CDR1 SEHNR and CDR2 FQNEAQ (reference sequence). CDR3 size: 14 residues. J was trimmed by 2 bases and V by 2 bases; bases with no gene match: 0. CDR3 nucleotide sequence: TGTGCCAGCAGCTTAACAGGGGCTGGAAACACCATATATTTT. This gives the protein CASSLTGAGNTIYF.

This clone was seen only a few times. This chain connects TRBV5-1 to TRBJ2-2, with D uncertain. The V end was cut by 3 bases, the J end by 5 bases, with 8 bases between. This CDR3 has 13 amino acids. CDR1 is SGHRS and CDR2 is YFSETQ in the germline V gene. DNA for the CDR3: TGCGCCAGCAGCTCATCGAGTACCGGGGAGCTGTTTTTT. The encoded protein is CASSSSSTGELFF.

The chain recombines TRBV5-4 with TRBJ2-1; TRBD2 might be the D (7 bases). In germline, CDR1 is SGHNT, CDR2 YYREEE (reference sequence). The CDR3 extends over 15 amino acids. Trimming stripped 0 bases from V and 8 bases from J, with 15 bases between. The CDR3 nucleotides read TGTGCCAGCAGCTTGGGCGGTGGGAGGGGGGATGAGCAGTTCTTC. This encodes CASSLGGGRGDEQFF.

The J gene is TRBJ1-5, the V gene TRBV6-4; D not certain. Germline lookup yields CDR1 MRHNA and CDR2 SNTAGT. The V gene lost 7 bases and the J gene lost 7 bases, with 8 bases spanning the gap. The CDR3 length is 11 residues. This CDR3 is CASIVIQPQHF. DNA for the CDR3: TGTGCCAGCATTGTTATCCAGCCCCAGCATTTT.

On this clone itself: Other DNA sequences in the same sample also yield this CDR3. The V gene is TRBV9, the J gene TRBJ1-2, with D possibly TRBD1 on 5 matching bases. The CDR3 extends over 14 amino acids. The germline gives CDR1 SGDLS, CDR2 YYNGEE. Between the trimmed V and J ends, which lost 2 bases and 4 bases, there was a span of 12 bases. CDR3 region: CASSVHEGPYGYTF. Written as DNA, the CDR3 is TGTGCCAGCAGCGTCCACGAGGGGCCCTATGGCTACACCTTC.

This clone showed up just a few times. The chain employs TRBV6-5 and TRBJ1-4, with 7 bases identical to TRBD1. The germline V gene has CDR1 MNHEY and CDR2 SVGAGI. This CDR3 has 15 residues. Germline trimming cut 5 bases from V and 3 bases from J; bases unmatched to any gene: 6. In nucleotides, the CDR3 is TGTGCCAGCAGTCAGCAGGGGGGGCCTAATGAAAAACTGTTTTTT. Residues: CASSQQGGPNEKLFF.

J is TRBJ2-3 and V is TRBV5-1, with 7 bases that match TRBD2. Trimming cost V 1 base and J 3 bases; bases outside gene matches: 2. The CDR3 extends over 14 amino acids. The germline V gene encodes CDR1 SGHRS and CDR2 YFSETQ. The CDR3 DNA reads TGCGCCAGCAGCTTGTTGGGGGGGACAGATACGCAGTATTTT. Translated, it gives CASSLLGGTDTQYF.

The chain couples TRBV27 to TRBJ2-5; possibly TRBD1 for D (6 bases). CDR3 length: 13 residues. V was clipped by 4 bases and J by 5 bases, with 11 bases between them. Germline assignment: CDR1 MNHEY and CDR2 SMNVEV (reference sequence). CDR3 in amino acids: CASSSDSPETQYF. Written as DNA, the CDR3 is TGTGCCAGCAGTTCGGACAGCCCGGAGACCCAGTACTTC.

This clone was seen a few times. The gene calls are TRBV7-2 and TRBJ2-7; TRBD1 agrees at 8 bases. Germline V CDR1 and CDR2: SGHTA, FQGNSA. V shed 3 bases and J 7 bases; nucleotides not matched to a gene: 8. The CDR3 length is 14 residues. CDR3 protein: CASSFRGTGREQYF. CDR3 bases: TGTGCCAGCAGCTTTCGCGGGACAGGACGGGAGCAGTACTTC.

The gene calls are TRBV19 and TRBJ2-5; 7 bases are a match to TRBD2. Germline CDR1 LNHDA, CDR2 SQIVND (reference sequence). This CDR3 is built from 14 residues. Germline trimming cut 1 base from V and 4 bases from J; bases unmatched to any gene: 3. The CDR3 nucleotides read TGTGCCAGTAGTATAGGGACTAGTTCAGAGACCCAGTACTTC. It translates to CASSIGTSSETQYF.

The gene calls are TRBV18 and TRBJ2-3; 8 bases line up with TRBD2. The CDR3 totals 12 residues. V was pared by 10 bases and J by 4 bases, with 4 bases of the junction left unmatched. CDR1 KGHSH and CDR2 LQKENI come from the germline V gene. The CDR3, as DNA: TGTGCCACGGGGGGGAGGCCAGATACGCAGTATTTT. Translating it yields CATGGRPDTQYF.

The CDR3 nucleotides are TGTGCCAGCAGTTACTGGGGGGGAGAGCAGTTCTTC. It is translated as CASSYWGGEQFF. The chain recombines TRBV6-6 with TRBJ2-1; 7 bases agree with TRBD2. Unmatched junction bases numbered 1, after V lost 1 base and J lost 10 bases. The CDR3 loop spans 12 amino acids. CDR1 is MNHNY, CDR2 SVGAGI, per germline (reference sequence).

This clone counts as medium-sized. V is TRBV21-1 and J is TRBJ2-7; TRBD2 is the table's D call and was not checked against the DNA. TRBV21-1 is assigned pseudogene status. The CDR3 is 16 amino acids. CDR3 nucleotides: TGTGCCAGCAACCCCGAACGGGGGACTACCTACTACGAGCAGTACTTC. The encoded protein is CASNPERGTTYYEQYF.

The chain combines TRBV12-5 with TRBJ2-3, with D perhaps TRBD1 (6 bases). V gave up 11 bases and J gave up 2 bases, with 11 bases separating them. CDR1 and CDR2 from the germline V gene are LGHNT and FRNRAP. The CDR3 has 12 residues. The CDR3, as DNA: TGTGCTTCGGGACACGCCACAGATACGCAGTATTTT. It translates to CASGHATDTQYF. Based on the CDR3 plus reference TRBV12-5 and TRBJ2-3, the full variable domain is DARVTQTPRHKVTEMGQEVTMRCQPILGHNTVFWYRQTMMQGLELLAYFRNRAPLDDSGMPKDRFSAEMPDATLATLKIQPSEPRDSAVYFCASGHATDTQYFGPGTRLTVL.